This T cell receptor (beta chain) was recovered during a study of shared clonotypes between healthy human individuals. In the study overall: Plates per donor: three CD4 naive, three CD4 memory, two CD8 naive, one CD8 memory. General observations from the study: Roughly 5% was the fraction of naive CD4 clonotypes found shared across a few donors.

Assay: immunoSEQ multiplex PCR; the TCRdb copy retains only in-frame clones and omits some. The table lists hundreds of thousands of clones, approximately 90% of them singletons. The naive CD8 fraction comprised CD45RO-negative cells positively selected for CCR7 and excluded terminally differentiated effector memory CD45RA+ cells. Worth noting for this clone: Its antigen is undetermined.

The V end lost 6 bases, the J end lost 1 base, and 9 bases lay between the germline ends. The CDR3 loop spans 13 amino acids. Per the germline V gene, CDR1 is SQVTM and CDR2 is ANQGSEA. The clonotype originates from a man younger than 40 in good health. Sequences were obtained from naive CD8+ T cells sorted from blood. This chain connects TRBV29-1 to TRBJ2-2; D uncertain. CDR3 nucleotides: TGCAGCGTGGATGAGGAGAACACCGGGGAGCTGTTTTTT. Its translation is CSVDEENTGELFF.